Listed here is a single T cell receptor (beta chain). No antigen is known for it. Amplification of the TCR beta CDR3 regions used RNA transcripts (as template). Second-round multiplex PCR came after a first-round RT-PCR that employed HTBI primers. Each CDR3 protein gets one entry after TCRdb re-called the multiplex PCR reads with MiXCR. The data contain around 1,200,000 distinct CDR3 sequences, about 40% of them singletons. These data are taken from a study of Graves' ophthalmopathy and Graves' hyperthyroidism. Hyperthyroidism patients, all newly diagnosed, had under 2 months' duration and ages of 18 to 65. Study results and limitations: With around 70% sensitivity and 72% to 85% specificity, the model predicted ophthalmopathy progression.

The receptor comes from an adult man with Graves' hyperthyroidism. Sequencing was done on a sample of peripheral blood or thyroid tissue (not recorded which).

Written as DNA, the CDR3 is TGTGCCAGCAGCTTACTAAACGTAACCGGGACTAGAGAGACCCAGTACTTC. Protein product: CASSLLNVTGTRETQYF. The chain links TRBV7-9 to TRBJ2-5, with 8 nucleotides matching TRBD2. Looked up from germline, CDR1 is SEHNR and CDR2 is FQNEAQ (reference sequence). The length of the CDR3 is 17 residues. V was clipped by 2 bases and J by 4 bases; unmatched bases: 12.